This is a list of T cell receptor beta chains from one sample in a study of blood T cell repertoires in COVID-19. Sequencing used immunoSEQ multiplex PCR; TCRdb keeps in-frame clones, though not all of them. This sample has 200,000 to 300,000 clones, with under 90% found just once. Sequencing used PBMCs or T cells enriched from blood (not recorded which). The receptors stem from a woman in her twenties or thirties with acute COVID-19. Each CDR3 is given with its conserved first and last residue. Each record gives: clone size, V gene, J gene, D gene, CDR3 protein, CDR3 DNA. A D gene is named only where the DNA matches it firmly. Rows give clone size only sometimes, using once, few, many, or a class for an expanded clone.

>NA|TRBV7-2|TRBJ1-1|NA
CASSLGRSVTEAFF
TGTGCCAGCAGCTTAGGCAGGTCGGTTACTGAAGCTTTCTTT
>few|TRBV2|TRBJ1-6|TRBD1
CASRSRGYNSPLHF
TGTGCCAGCAGATCCAGGGGGTATAATTCACCCCTCCACTTT
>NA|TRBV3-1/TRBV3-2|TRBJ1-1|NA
CASSLQVNTEAFF
TGTGCCAGCAGCCTACAGGTTAACACTGAAGCTTTCTTT
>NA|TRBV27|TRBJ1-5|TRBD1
CASSRQGMGQPQHF
TGTGCCAGCAGCCGACAGGGAATGGGGCAGCCCCAGCATTTT
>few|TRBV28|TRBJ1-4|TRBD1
CAAGGTANEKLFF
TGTGCCGCCGGAGGGACAGCCAATGAAAAACTGTTTTTT
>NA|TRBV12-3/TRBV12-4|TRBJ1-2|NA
CASSLAEQGGYTF
TGTGCCAGCAGTTTAGCGGAACAGGGTGGCTACACCTTC
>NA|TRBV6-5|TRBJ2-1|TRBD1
CASSYRDRWLNEQFF
TGTGCCAGCAGTTATAGGGACAGGTGGCTCAATGAGCAGTTCTTC
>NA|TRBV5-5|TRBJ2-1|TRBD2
CASSLGLGSNEQFF
TGTGCCAGCAGCTTAGGACTAGGTAGTAATGAGCAGTTCTTC
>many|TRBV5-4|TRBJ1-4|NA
CASSTPPGTNEKLFF
TGTGCCAGCAGCACGCCGCCCGGGACTAATGAAAAACTGTTTTTT
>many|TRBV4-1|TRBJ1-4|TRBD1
CASSRRDRGRDEKLFF
TGCGCCAGCAGCCGCCGGGACAGGGGGCGAGATGAAAAACTGTTTTTT
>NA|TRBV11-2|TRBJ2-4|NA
CASSLGRPDSLAKNIQYF
TGTGCCAGCAGCTTAGGGCGACCGGACAGTCTAGCCAAAAACATTCAGTACTTC
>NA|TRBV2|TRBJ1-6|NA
CASSVRGGGSPLHF
TGTGCCAGCAGTGTTCGGGGGGGAGGGTCACCCCTCCACTTT
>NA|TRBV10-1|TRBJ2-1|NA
CASSEKVGAYNEQFF
TGCGCCAGCAGTGAGAAAGTGGGGGCATACAATGAGCAGTTCTTC
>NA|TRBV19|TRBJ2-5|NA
CASSINRKETQYF
TGTGCCAGTAGTATAAACAGAAAAGAGACCCAGTACTTC
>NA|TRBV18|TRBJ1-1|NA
CASSAGSGRWNTEAFF
TGTGCCAGCTCGGCGGGATCGGGGCGGTGGAACACTGAAGCTTTCTTT
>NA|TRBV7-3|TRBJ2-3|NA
CASSSQGTSTDTQYF
TGTGCCAGCAGCTCTCAGGGAACGAGCACAGATACGCAGTATTTT
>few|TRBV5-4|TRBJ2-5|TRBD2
CASSPAQRRTRSVETQYF
TGTGCCAGCAGCCCAGCCCAACGTCGGACTAGGAGTGTGGAGACCCAGTACTTC
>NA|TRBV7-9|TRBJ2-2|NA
CASSLLRELFF
TGTGCCAGCAGCCTACTCCGGGAGCTGTTTTTT
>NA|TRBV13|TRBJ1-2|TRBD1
CASSLGIRGHRGYTF
TGTGCCAGCAGCTTAGGGATCAGGGGGCATCGGGGCTACACCTTC
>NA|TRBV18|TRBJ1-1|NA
CASSPNAENTEAFF
TGTGCCAGCTCACCTAACGCAGAGAACACTGAAGCTTTCTTT
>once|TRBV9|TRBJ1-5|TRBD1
CASSETGGVGQPQHF
TGTGCCAGCAGCGAAACAGGGGGCGTCGGTCAGCCCCAGCATTTT
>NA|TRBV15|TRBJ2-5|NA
CATSRATGSETQYF
TGTGCCACCAGCAGGGCTACAGGGTCGGAGACCCAGTACTTC
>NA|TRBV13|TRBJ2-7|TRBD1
CASSLDRGHEQYF
TGTGCCAGCAGCTTGGACAGGGGCCACGAGCAGTACTTC
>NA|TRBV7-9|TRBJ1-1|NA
CASSPQGQRSTEAFF
TGTGCCAGCAGCCCCCAAGGTCAGAGGAGCACTGAAGCTTTCTTT
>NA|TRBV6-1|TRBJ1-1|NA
CASSSNRVFNTEAFF
TGTGCCAGCAGTTCGAACAGGGTTTTTAACACTGAAGCTTTCTTT
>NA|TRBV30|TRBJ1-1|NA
CAWSGTYGGLAEAFF
TGTGCCTGGAGTGGAACCTACGGGGGGCTCGCTGAAGCTTTCTTT
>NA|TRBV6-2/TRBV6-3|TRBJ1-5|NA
CASSPAFPEAQPQHF
TGTGCCAGCAGCCCGGCTTTCCCCGAGGCTCAGCCCCAGCATTTT
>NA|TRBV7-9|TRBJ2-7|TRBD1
CASSPGTGFYEQYF
TGTGCCAGCAGCCCCGGGACAGGGTTCTACGAGCAGTACTTC
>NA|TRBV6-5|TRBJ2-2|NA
CASSYSRAANTGELFF
TGTGCCAGCAGTTACTCGAGGGCCGCCAACACCGGGGAGCTGTTTTTT
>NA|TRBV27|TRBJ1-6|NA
CASSPQTYNSPLHF
TGTGCCAGCAGTCCGCAGACCTATAATTCACCCCTCCACTTT
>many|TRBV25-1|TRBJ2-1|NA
CASSESRGSYNEQFF
TGTGCCAGCAGTGAAAGCCGGGGCTCCTACAATGAGCAGTTCTTC
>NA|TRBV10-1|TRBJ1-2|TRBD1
CASSDPGQVYGYTF
TGCGCCAGCAGTGATCCCGGACAGGTCTATGGCTACACCTTC
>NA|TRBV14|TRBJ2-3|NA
CASSLRGASTDTQYF
TGTGCCAGCAGCCTAAGGGGTGCGAGCACAGATACGCAGTATTTT
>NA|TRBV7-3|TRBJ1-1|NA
CASSLTMNTEAFF
TGTGCCAGCAGCTTAACTATGAACACTGAAGCTTTCTTT
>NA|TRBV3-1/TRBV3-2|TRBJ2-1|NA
CASSIDEQFF
TGTGCCAGCAGCATCGATGAGCAGTTCTTC
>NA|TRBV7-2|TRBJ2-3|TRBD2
CASSQGSGEADTQYF
TGTGCCAGCAGCCAGGGCAGCGGGGAAGCAGATACGCAGTATTTT
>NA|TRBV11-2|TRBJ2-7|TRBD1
CASSLDRRQGAREQYF
TGTGCCAGCAGCTTAGATAGGAGACAGGGTGCAAGGGAGCAGTACTTC
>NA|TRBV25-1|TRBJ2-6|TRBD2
CASSEYTGGLGANVLTF
TGTGCCAGCAGTGAATATACGGGGGGGCTCGGGGCCAACGTCCTGACTTTC
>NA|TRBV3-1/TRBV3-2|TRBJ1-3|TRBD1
CASSRQGGNTIYF
TGTGCCAGCAGCCGACAGGGTGGAAACACCATATATTTT
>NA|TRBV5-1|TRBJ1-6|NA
CASSPFTEGNSPLHF
TGCGCCAGCAGCCCATTCACAGAGGGTAATTCACCCCTCCACTTT
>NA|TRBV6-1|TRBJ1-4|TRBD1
CASSVLLGQINEKLFF
TGTGCCAGCAGTGTACTACTGGGACAGATTAATGAAAAACTGTTTTTT
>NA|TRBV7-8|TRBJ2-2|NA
CASSSGSTGELFF
TGTGCCAGCAGCTCAGGGTCCACCGGGGAGCTGTTTTTT
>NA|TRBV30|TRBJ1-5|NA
CAWSPDSSNQPQHF
TGTGCCTGGAGTCCAGACAGCAGCAATCAGCCCCAGCATTTT
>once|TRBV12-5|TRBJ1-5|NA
CASGLLGTTNQPQHF
TGTGCTAGTGGTTTGCTCGGGACAACGAATCAGCCCCAGCATTTT
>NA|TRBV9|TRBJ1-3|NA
CASSVDEGVGNTIYF
TGTGCCAGCAGCGTAGATGAAGGGGTCGGAAACACCATATATTTT
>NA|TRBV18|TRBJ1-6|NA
CASSPSAGSYNSPLHF
TGTGCCAGCTCACCAAGCGCCGGTTCCTATAATTCACCCCTCCACTTT
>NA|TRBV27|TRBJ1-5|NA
CASSEGLGNQPQHF
TGTGCCAGCAGTGAGGGATTAGGAAATCAGCCCCAGCATTTT
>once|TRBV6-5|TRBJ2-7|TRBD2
CASSRLAMAYEQYF
TGTGCCAGCAGTCGACTAGCGATGGCCTACGAGCAGTACTTC
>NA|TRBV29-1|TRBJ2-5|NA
CSGGQLETQYF
TGCAGCGGCGGACAACTGGAGACCCAGTACTTC
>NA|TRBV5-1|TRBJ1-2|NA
CASSFRQADYGYTF
TGCGCCAGCAGCTTTAGGCAGGCCGACTATGGCTACACCTTC
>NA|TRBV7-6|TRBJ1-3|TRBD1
CASGGRGLLRNTIYF
TGTGCCAGCGGCGGCAGGGGGTTGCTTAGAAACACCATATATTTT
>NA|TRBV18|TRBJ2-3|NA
CASSQQGKDTQYF
TGTGCCAGCTCGCAGCAGGGGAAGGATACGCAGTATTTT
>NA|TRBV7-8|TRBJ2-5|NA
CASSSPGHQYQETQYF
TGTGCCAGCAGCTCGCCGGGACACCAGTACCAAGAGACCCAGTACTTC
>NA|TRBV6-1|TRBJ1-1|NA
CASSERQAYTEAFF
TGTGCCAGCAGTGAACGGCAGGCCTACACTGAAGCTTTCTTT
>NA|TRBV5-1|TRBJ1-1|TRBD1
CASSLGQGSLGTEAFF
TGCGCCAGCAGCTTGGGACAGGGGAGCTTGGGCACTGAAGCTTTCTTT
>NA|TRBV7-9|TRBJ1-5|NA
CASSLREGREEGPQHF
TGTGCCAGCAGCTTAAGGGAAGGACGGGAGGAGGGGCCCCAGCATTTT
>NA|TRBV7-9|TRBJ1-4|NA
CASSLYNEKLFF
TGTGCCAGCAGCTTGTATAATGAAAAACTGTTTTTT
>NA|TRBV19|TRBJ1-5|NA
CASSIISVNQPQHF
TGTGCCAGTAGTATTATCAGTGTCAATCAGCCCCAGCATTTT
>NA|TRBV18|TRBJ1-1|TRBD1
CASSQQTGESSEAFF
TGTGCCAGCTCACAACAGACAGGGGAATCTTCTGAAGCTTTCTTT
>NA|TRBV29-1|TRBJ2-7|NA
CSVDQGQGRAYEQYF
TGCAGCGTTGACCAGGGGCAGGGTCGGGCCTACGAGCAGTACTTC